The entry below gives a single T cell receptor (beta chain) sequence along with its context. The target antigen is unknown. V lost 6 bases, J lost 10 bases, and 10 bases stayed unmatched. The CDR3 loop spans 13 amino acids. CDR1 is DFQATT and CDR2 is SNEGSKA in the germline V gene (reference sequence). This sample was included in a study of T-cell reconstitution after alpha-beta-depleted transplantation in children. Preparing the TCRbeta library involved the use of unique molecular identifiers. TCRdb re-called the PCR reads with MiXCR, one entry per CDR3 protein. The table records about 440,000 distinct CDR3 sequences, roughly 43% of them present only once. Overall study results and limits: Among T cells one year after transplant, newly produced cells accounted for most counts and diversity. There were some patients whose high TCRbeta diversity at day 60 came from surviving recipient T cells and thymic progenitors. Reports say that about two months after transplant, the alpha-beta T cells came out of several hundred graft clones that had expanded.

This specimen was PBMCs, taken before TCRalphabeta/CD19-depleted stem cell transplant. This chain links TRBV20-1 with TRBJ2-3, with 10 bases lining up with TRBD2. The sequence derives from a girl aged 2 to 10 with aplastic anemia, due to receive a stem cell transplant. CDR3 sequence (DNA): TGCAGTGCAAGAAGGTCTAGCGGGAGCTCGCAGTATTTT. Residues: CSARRSSGSSQYF.